Given below is one T cell receptor (beta chain) in context. The sample comes from a study of T-cell reconstitution after alpha-beta-depleted transplantation in children. V lost 7 bases and J lost 9, with 16 bases in between. The CDR3 is 12 amino acids. Germline loops: CDR1 MDHEN, CDR2 SYDVKM. The TCRbeta library was prepared with unique molecular identifiers. TCRdb passed the PCR reads through MiXCR, listing each CDR3 protein once. The table shows about 410,000 distinct CDR3 sequences, with approximately 20% occurring only once. J is TRBJ2-7 and V is TRBV28; perhaps TRBD1 as D (6 bases). The sequence was collected from a human donor who donated a stem cell graft to a child with acute myeloid leukemia. Sequenced material: PBMCs from the stem cell graft donor, taken from the stem cell graft. The CDR3 loop reads CASTSSMDRQYF. Written as DNA, the CDR3 is TGTGCCAGCACTTCTTCTATGGACAGGCAGTACTTC.